This T cell receptor (beta chain) was sequenced in a study of shared clonotypes between healthy human individuals. Study context: The study used three CD4 naive, three CD4 memory, two CD8 naive and one CD8 memory plate per donor.

CD4+ cell separation produced CD45RA+ naive and CD45RA-negative memory subsets. The DNA input per sorted-subset replicate PCR was roughly 210 ng, corresponding to some 30,000 T cell genomes. The data were produced by immunoSEQ multiplex PCR, yet TCRdb's version contains in-frame clones alone and is incomplete. The sample yields about 230,000 clones, over 50% seen once. Trimming took 0 bases from V and 13 from J; bases not matched to a gene: 15. The V gene's germline CDR1 is SGHVS and CDR2 FQNEAQ. This CDR3 is 18 amino acids long. This clone has a handful of counts. Sequencing was done on a sample of memory CD4+ T cells sorted from blood. Subset: CD45RA-negative fraction. This clonotype was sampled from a man in his thirties or forties in good health. The rearrangement uses TRBV7-8 and TRBJ2-1; 13 bases line up with TRBD2. CDR3 in amino acids: CASSLAPLLAGGPLVQFF. The CDR3 DNA follows: TGTGCCAGCAGCTTAGCGCCTTTACTAGCGGGAGGGCCGCTCGTCCAGTTCTTC.